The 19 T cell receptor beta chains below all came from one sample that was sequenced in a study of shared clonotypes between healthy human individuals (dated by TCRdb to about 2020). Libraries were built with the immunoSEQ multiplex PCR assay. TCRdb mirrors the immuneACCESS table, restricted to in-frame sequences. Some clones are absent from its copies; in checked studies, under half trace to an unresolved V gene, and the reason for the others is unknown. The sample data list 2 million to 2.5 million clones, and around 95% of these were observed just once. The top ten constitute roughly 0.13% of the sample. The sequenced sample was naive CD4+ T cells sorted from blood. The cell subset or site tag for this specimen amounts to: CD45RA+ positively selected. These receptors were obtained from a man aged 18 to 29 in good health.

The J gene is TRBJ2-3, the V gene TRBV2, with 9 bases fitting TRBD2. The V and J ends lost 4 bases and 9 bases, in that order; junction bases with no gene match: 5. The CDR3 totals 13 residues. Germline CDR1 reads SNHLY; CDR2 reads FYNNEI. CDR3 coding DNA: TGTGCCAGCAGTGTGCTAGCGGGAACAACGCAGTATTTT. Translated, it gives CASSVLAGTTQYF.

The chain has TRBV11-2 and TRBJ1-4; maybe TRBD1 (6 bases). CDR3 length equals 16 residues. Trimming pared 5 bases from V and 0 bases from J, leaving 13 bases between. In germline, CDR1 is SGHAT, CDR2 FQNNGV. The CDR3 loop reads CASSDGTSATNEKLFF. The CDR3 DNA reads TGTGCCAGCAGCGATGGGACATCCGCAACTAATGAAAAACTGTTTTTT.

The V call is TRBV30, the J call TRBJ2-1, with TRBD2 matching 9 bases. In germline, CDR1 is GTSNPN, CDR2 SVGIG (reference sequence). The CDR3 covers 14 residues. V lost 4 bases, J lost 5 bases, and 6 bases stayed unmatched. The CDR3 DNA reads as TGTGCCTGGAAGACTAGCGGAGCCAACAATGAGCAGTTCTTC. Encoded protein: CAWKTSGANNEQFF.

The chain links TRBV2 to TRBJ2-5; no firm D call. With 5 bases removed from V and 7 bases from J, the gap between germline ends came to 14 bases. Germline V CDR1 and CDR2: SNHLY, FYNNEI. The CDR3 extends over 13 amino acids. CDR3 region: CASSLQDLGTQYF. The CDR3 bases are TGTGCCAGCAGTCTCCAGGACCTGGGGACCCAGTACTTC.

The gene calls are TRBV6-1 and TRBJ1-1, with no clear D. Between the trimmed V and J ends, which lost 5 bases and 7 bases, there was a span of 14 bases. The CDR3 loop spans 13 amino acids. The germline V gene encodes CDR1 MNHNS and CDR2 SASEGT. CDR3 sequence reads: CASSKTGRFEAFF. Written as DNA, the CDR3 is TGTGCCAGCAGTAAGACTGGCAGGTTTGAAGCTTTCTTT.

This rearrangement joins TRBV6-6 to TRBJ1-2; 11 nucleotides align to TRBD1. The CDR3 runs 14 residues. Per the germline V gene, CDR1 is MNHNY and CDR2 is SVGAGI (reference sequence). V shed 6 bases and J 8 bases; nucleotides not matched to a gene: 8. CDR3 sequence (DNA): TGTGCCAGCAGAGAGACCGGGACAGGGGGAGGCTACACCTTC. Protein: CASRETGTGGGYTF.

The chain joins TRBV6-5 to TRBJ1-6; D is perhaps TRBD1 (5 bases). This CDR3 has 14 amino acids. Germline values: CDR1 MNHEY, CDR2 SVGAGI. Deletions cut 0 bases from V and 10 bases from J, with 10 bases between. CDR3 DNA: TGTGCCAGCAGTTACTCGTGGGAGGGGTCACCCCTCCACTTT. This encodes CASSYSWEGSPLHF.

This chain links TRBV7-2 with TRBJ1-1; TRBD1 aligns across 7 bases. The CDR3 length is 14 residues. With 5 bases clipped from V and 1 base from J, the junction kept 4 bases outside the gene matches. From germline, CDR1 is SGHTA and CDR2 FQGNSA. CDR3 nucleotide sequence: TGTGCCAGCAGCCAGTGGACAGGGAACACTGAAGCTTTCTTT. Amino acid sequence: CASSQWTGNTEAFF.

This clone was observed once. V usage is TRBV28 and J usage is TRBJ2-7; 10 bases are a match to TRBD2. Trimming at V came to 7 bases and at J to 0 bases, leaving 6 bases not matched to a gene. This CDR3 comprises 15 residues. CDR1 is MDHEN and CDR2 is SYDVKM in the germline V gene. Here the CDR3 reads CASTPGLAASYEQYF. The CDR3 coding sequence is TGTGCCAGCACCCCTGGACTAGCGGCCTCCTACGAGCAGTACTTC.

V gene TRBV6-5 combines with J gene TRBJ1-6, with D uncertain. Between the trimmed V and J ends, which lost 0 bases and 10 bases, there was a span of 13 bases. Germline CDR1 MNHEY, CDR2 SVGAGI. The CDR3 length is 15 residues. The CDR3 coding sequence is TGTGCCAGCAGTTACTCGCAGACCGGGCCGTCACCCCTCCACTTT. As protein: CASSYSQTGPSPLHF.

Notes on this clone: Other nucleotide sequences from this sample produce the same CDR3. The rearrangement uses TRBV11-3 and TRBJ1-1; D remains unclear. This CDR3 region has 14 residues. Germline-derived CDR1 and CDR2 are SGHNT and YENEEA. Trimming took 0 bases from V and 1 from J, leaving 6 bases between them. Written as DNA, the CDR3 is TGTGCCAGCAGCTTAGAGGGAGGGAACACTGAAGCTTTCTTT. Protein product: CASSLEGGNTEAFF.

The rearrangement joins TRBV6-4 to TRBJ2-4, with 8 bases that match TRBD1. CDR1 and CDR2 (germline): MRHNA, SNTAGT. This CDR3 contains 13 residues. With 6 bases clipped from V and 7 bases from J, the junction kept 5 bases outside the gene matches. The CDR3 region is CASSPGQGNIQYF. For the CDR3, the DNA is TGTGCCAGCAGCCCTGGACAGGGCAACATTCAGTACTTC.

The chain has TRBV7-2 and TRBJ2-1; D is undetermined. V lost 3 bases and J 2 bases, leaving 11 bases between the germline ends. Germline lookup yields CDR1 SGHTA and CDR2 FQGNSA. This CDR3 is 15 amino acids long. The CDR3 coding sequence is TGTGCCAGCAGCTTTCTAGAAATGGCCTACAATGAGCAGTTCTTC. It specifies CASSFLEMAYNEQFF.

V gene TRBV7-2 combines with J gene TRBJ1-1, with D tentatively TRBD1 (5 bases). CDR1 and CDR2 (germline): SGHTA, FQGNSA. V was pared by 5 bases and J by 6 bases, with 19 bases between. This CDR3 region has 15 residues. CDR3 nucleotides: TGTGCCAGCAGCCCACCCCCCGCATGGGGGGCTGAAGCTTTCTTT. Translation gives CASSPPPAWGAEAFF.

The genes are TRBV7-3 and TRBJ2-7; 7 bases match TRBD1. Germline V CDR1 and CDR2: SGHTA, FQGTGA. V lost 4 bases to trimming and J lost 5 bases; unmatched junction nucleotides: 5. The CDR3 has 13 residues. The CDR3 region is CASSYDRAHEQYF. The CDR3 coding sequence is TGTGCCAGCAGCTACGACAGGGCCCACGAGCAGTACTTC.

CDR3 residues: CASSSGTHEKLFF. Here the CDR3 DNA reads TGTGCCAGCAGTTCCGGGACCCATGAAAAACTGTTTTTT. The chain recombines TRBV5-4 with TRBJ1-4; possible D gene TRBD1, 5 bases. This CDR3 has 13 amino acids. Germline V gives CDR1 SGHNT, CDR2 YYREEE (reference sequence). The germline V and J ends were trimmed by 5 bases and 6 bases, with 11 bases remaining between them.

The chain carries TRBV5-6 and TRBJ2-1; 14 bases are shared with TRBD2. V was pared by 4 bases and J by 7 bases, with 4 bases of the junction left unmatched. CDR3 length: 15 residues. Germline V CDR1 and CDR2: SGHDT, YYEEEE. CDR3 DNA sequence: TGTGCCAGCAGCACCGGGACTAGCGGGAGTAATGAGCAGTTCTTC. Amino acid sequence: CASSTGTSGSNEQFF.

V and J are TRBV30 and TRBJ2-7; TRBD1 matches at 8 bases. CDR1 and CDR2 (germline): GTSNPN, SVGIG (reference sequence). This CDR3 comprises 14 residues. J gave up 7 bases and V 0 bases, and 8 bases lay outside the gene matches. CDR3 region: CAWSVSGGPWEQYF. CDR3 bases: TGTGCCTGGAGTGTTTCAGGGGGCCCTTGGGAGCAGTACTTC.

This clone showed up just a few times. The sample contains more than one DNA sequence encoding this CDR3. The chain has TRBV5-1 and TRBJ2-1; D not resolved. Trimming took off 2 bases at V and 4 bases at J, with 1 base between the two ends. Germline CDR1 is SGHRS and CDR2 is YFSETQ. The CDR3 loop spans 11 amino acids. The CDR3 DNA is TGCGCCAGCAGCTTATACAATGAGCAGTTCTTC. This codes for CASSLYNEQFF.